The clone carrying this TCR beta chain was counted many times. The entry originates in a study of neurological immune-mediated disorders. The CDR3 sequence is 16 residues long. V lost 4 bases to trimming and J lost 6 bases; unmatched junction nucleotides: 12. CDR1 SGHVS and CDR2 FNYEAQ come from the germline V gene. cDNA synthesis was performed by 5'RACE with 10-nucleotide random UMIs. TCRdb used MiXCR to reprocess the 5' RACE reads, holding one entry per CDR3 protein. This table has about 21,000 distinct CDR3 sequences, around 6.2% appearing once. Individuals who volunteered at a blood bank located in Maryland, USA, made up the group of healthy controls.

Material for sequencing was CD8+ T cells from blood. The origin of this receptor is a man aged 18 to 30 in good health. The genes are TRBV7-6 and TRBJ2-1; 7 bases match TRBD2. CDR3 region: CASSWGGSPLLNEQFF. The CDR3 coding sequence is TGTGCCAGCAGCTGGGGGGGGAGCCCCCTACTCAATGAGCAGTTCTTC.